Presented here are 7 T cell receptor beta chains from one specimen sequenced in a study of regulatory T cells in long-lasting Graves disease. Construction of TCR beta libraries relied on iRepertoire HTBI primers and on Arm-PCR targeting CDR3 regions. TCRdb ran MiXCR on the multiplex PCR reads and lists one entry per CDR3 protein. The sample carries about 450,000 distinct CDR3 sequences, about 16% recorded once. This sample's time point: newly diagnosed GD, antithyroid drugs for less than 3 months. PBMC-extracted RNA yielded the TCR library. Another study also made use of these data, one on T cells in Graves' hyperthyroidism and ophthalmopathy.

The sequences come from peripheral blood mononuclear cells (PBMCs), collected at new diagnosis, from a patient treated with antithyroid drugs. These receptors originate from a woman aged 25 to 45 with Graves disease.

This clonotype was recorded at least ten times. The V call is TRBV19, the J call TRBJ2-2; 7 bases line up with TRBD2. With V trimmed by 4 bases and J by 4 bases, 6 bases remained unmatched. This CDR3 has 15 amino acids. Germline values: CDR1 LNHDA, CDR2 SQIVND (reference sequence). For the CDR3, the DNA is TGTGCCAGTAGTACCAGCGGGATTGTCACCGGGGAGCTGTTTTTT. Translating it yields CASSTSGIVTGELFF.

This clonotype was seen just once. CDR3 amino acids: CASSYDYRESGITGELFF. The CDR3 DNA sequence: TGTGCCAGCAGTTACGACTACAGGGAATCGGGTATCACCGGGGAGCTGTTTTTT. J is TRBJ2-2 and V is TRBV6-9; D perhaps matches TRBD1 (6 bases). The CDR3 is 18 amino acids. Germline-derived CDR1 and CDR2 are MNHGY and SVAAGI. Trimming stripped 3 bases from V and 4 bases from J, with 21 bases between.

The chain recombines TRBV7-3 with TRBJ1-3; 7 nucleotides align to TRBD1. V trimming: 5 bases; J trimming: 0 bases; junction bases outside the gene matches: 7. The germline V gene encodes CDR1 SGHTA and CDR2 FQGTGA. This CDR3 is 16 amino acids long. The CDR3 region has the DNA TGTGCCAGCAGCCCCCCGGGACAGAACTCTGGAAACACCATATATTTT. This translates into CASSPPGQNSGNTIYF. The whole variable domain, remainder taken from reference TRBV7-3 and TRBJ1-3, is GAGVSQTPSNKVTEKGKYVELRCDPISGHTALYWYRQSLGQGPEFLIYFQGTGAADDSGLPNDRFFAVRPEGSVSTLKIQRTERGDSAVYLCASSPPGQNSGNTIYFGEGSWLTVV.

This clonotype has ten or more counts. The CDR3 DNA sequence: TGTGCCAGCAGTTTAAGTGGACAGGGGTCAATCGAGACCCAGTACTTC. Protein: CASSLSGQGSIETQYF. This chain joins TRBV28 and TRBJ2-5, with TRBD1 identical over 9 bases. Germline lookup yields CDR1 MDHEN and CDR2 SYDVKM. This CDR3 region has 16 residues. The junction had 9 bases not matched to a gene; V was cut back by 2 bases and J by 5 bases.

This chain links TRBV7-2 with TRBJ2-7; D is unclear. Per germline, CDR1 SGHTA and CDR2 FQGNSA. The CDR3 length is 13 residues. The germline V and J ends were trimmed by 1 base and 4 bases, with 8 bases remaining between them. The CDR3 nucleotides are TGTGCCAGCAGCTTAGATCCCAAGTACGAGCAGTACTTC. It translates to CASSLDPKYEQYF.

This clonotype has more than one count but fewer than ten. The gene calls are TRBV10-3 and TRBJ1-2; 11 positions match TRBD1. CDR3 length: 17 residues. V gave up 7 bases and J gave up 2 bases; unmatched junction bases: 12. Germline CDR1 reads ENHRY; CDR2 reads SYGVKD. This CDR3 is CAIMPLKGTGGNYGYTF. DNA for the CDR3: TGTGCCATCATGCCTCTAAAGGGGACAGGGGGGAACTATGGCTACACCTTC.

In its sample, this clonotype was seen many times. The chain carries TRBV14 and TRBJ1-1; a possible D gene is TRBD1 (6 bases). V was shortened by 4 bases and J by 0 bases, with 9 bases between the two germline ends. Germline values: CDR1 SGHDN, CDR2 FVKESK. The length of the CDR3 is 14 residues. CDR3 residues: CASSRTALNTEAFF. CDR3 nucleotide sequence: TGTGCCAGCAGCCGGACAGCCTTGAACACTGAAGCTTTCTTT.